The 16 T cell receptor beta chains below all came from one sample that was sequenced in a study of vaccination effects on CD4 cells after COVID-19. Generated by immunoSEQ multiplex PCR, the TCRdb table keeps only in-frame clones and is missing some. This repertoire shows over 35,000 clones, around 80% found once; its top ten account for about 3.8%. No antigen has been assigned to these receptors. The culture ran for under eleven days, and then CD4+ T cells were isolated. SARS-CoV-2 infection was confirmed by PCR in the person between March and December 2020. Two-dose vaccination with either BNT162b2 or mRNA-1273 was given to the participants. The sequencing used CD4+ T cells from PBMCs cultured without peptide, collected after COVID-19 vaccination. The receptors shown here come from a human donor who had a prior SARS-CoV-2 infection.

This sequence joins TRBV29-1 and TRBJ1-3; D is unclear. Germline V gives CDR1 SQVTM, CDR2 ANQGSEA. The CDR3 is made up of 14 amino acids. V dropped 0 bases and J dropped 3 bases, with 9 bases sitting between them. CDR3 sequence: CSVEDRHVGNTIYF. The CDR3 DNA is TGCAGCGTTGAAGATCGGCATGTTGGAAACACCATATATTTT.

The chain uses TRBV12-3 or TRBV12-4 and TRBJ2-1; D unclear. This CDR3 has 13 residues. Between the trimmed V and J ends, which lost 7 bases and 3 bases, there was a span of 10 bases. The CDR3 spells CASNTRVYNEQFF. The CDR3 DNA is TGTGCCAGCAATACGAGAGTCTACAATGAGCAGTTCTTC.

The chain uses TRBV30 and TRBJ1-3; perhaps TRBD1 as D (5 bases). V lost 3 bases and J lost 0, with 9 bases in between. Germline CDR1 GTSNPN, CDR2 SVGIG (reference sequence). CDR3 length: 14 amino acids. The CDR3 sequence: CAWSGGGSGNTIYF. CDR3 bases: TGTGCCTGGAGCGGCGGGGGCTCTGGAAACACCATATATTTT.

V gene TRBV7-2 combines with J gene TRBJ2-3, with D maybe TRBD2 (6 bases). CDR1 is SGHTA and CDR2 is FQGNSA in the germline V gene. The CDR3 has 13 amino acids. The ends were cut back, 5 bases at V and 11 bases at J, with 17 bases in the middle. CDR3 bases: TGTGCCAGCAGCCGGAGGGCGCGAAATTTGCAGTATTTT. This sequence encodes CASSRRARNLQYF.

This clone was observed once. The V and J genes are TRBV19 and TRBJ2-2, with TRBD2 identical over 12 bases. Germline loops: CDR1 LNHDA, CDR2 SQIVND (reference sequence). This CDR3 is 17 amino acids long. V shed 1 base, J shed 6 bases, and the junction held 6 bases outside the gene matches. In nucleotides, the CDR3 is TGTGCCAGTAGTATAGGACTAGCGGGAGTTTTAGCCGGGGAGCTGTTTTTT. Encoded protein: CASSIGLAGVLAGELFF.

V and J are TRBV6-1 and TRBJ1-2, with 9 bases matching TRBD1. The V gene's germline CDR1 is MNHNS and CDR2 SASEGT. V shed 4 bases and J 4 bases; nucleotides not matched to a gene: 10. The CDR3 is made up of 16 amino acids. CDR3 DNA sequence: TGTGCCAGCAGTGTCTTACCGGGACAGGGCAGCTATGGCTACACCTTC. Protein: CASSVLPGQGSYGYTF.

A few counts support this clone. The rearrangement joins TRBV5-4 to TRBJ1-1; the D is unclear. Germline values: CDR1 SGHNT, CDR2 YYREEE (reference sequence). Trimming cost V 2 bases and J 1 base, with 6 bases left between them. This CDR3 is built from 13 residues. CDR3 sequence reads: CASSFAGNTEAFF. The DNA of the CDR3 is TGTGCCAGCAGCTTTGCCGGGAACACTGAAGCTTTCTTT.

The chain links TRBV11-2 to TRBJ2-1; D not certain. Trimming removed 0 bases from V and 8 bases from J, with 14 bases in between. The V gene's germline CDR1 is SGHAT and CDR2 FQNNGV. The CDR3 contains 15 residues. CDR3 loop: CASSLETPYSDEQFF. The CDR3 DNA reads TGTGCCAGCAGCTTAGAGACACCATACTCCGATGAGCAGTTCTTC. The complete variable domain, with remaining parts taken from reference TRBV11-2 and TRBJ2-1, reads EAGVAQSPRYKIIEKRQSVAFWCNPISGHATLYWYQQILGQGPKLLIQFQNNGVVDDSQLPKDRFSAERLKGVDSTLKIQPAKLEDSAVYLCASSLETPYSDEQFFGPGTRLTVL.

The gene calls are TRBV11-3 and TRBJ2-2; D is undetermined. Trimming shortened V by 1 base and J by 6 bases, and 12 bases separated the two germline ends. This CDR3 is 15 amino acids long. The V gene's germline CDR1 is SGHNT and CDR2 YENEEA. CDR3 residues: CASSLGPTESGELFF. The CDR3 nucleotides are TGTGCCAGCAGCTTAGGGCCGACGGAGTCCGGGGAGCTGTTTTTT.

This clone was seen a single time. The genes are TRBV7-3 and TRBJ2-2; no clear D gene. Germline-derived CDR1 and CDR2 are SGHTA and FQGTGA. V shed 5 bases and J shed 5 bases, with 6 bases lying between them. The CDR3 is made up of 12 amino acids. CDR3 coding DNA: TGTGCCAGCAGCCCGTATACCGGGGAGCTGTTTTTT. This codes for CASSPYTGELFF.

The J gene is TRBJ1-6, the V gene TRBV5-4; 7 nucleotides agree with TRBD1. V gave up 3 bases and J gave up 9 bases; unmatched junction bases: 6. Germline loops: CDR1 SGHNT, CDR2 YYREEE (reference sequence). The length of the CDR3 is 14 residues. The CDR3 is CASSSQGSSSPLHF. In DNA form, the CDR3 reads TGTGCCAGCAGCTCACAGGGGAGTTCTTCACCCCTCCACTTT.

Notes on this clone: The junction departs from the called germline gene at one end, perhaps through a read error. The chain uses TRBV3-1 (or the pseudogene TRBV3-2) and TRBJ1-6; tentative D call: TRBD1 (5 bases). The CDR3 is 14 amino acids. Germline V gene sequence: CDR1 LGHDT, CDR2 YNNKEL (reference sequence). The CDR3 protein is CASNQRDADSPLHF. The DNA for the CDR3 is TGTGCCAGCAACCAACGGGACGCGGATTCACCCCTCCACTTT.

V usage is TRBV5-1 and J usage is TRBJ2-7; D not certain. Trimming cost V 4 bases and J 7 bases, with 12 bases left between them. The CDR3 is 12 residues long. The V gene's germline CDR1 is SGHRS and CDR2 YFSETQ. The CDR3, as DNA: TGCGCCAGCAGCGAGCAAACCGAGGAGCAGTACTTC. This translates into CASSEQTEEQYF. Based on the CDR3 plus reference TRBV5-1 and TRBJ2-7, the full variable domain is KAGVTQTPRYLIKTRGQQVTLSCSPISGHRSVSWYQQTPGQGLQFLFEYFSETQRNKGNFPGRFSGRQFSNSRSEMNVSTLELGDSALYLCASSEQTEEQYFGPGTRLTVT.

V gene TRBV5-1 combines with J gene TRBJ1-4; possibly TRBD1 for D (5 bases). V gave up 4 bases and J gave up 12 bases, with 13 bases separating them. The germline gives CDR1 SGHRS, CDR2 YFSETQ. This CDR3 spans 12 amino acids. CDR3 sequence: CASSQRGGELFF. The CDR3 nucleotides are TGCGCCAGCAGCCAACGGGGCGGGGAACTGTTTTTT. Looking up the rest from reference TRBV5-1 and TRBJ1-4 gives the full variable domain: KAGVTQTPRYLIKTRGQQVTLSCSPISGHRSVSWYQQTPGQGLQFLFEYFSETQRNKGNFPGRFSGRQFSNSRSEMNVSTLELGDSALYLCASSQRGGELFFGSGTQLSVL.

The CDR3 DNA follows: TGTGCCAGCAGGTCGGGAGGTGCTGATGGCGGGGAGCTGTTTTTT. It codes for CASRSGGADGGELFF. The chain employs TRBV5-4 and TRBJ2-2; TRBD2 matches at 7 bases. The germline V gene encodes CDR1 SGHNT and CDR2 YYREEE (reference sequence). Trimming at V came to 5 bases and at J to 7 bases, leaving 11 bases not matched to a gene. The CDR3 is 15 amino acids. Filled out from reference TRBV5-4 and TRBJ2-2, the complete variable domain reads ETGVTQSPTHLIKTRGQQVTLRCSSQSGHNTVSWYQQALGQGPQFIFQYYREEENGRGNFPPRFSGLQFPNYSSELNVNALELDDSALYLCASRSGGADGGELFFGEGSRLTVL.

This clone was seen only once. The CDR3 sequence: CASTAGNSYEQYF. The CDR3 bases are TGTGCCAGCACGGCAGGGAACTCCTACGAGCAGTACTTC. The V call is TRBV12-3 or TRBV12-4, the J call TRBJ2-7; D may be TRBD1 (5 bases). The germline V and J ends were trimmed by 7 bases and 0 bases, with 10 bases remaining between them. There are 13 residues in the CDR3.